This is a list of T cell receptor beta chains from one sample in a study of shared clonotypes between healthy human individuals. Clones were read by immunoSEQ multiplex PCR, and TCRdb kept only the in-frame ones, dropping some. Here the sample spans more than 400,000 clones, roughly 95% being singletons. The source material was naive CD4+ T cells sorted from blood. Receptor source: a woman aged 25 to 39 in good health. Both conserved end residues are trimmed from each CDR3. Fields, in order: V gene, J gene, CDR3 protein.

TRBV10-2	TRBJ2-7	ASSEFLAGGRHEQY
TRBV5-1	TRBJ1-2	ASSSGTGIVNGYT
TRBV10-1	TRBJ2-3	ASSVTGGTDTQY
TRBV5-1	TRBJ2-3	ASSSVVGTSGSSTQY
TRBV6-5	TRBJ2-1	ASSYSFDGYNEQF
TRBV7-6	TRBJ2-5	ASSTSDRGWVETQY
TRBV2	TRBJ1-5	ASTERGGSRNQPQH
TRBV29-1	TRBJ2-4	SVLQLAGGNENIQY
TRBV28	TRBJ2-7	ASMSRNPYEQY
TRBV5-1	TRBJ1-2	ASSLTGLYGYT
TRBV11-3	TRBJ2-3	ASSLGRVDTDTQY
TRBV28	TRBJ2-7	ASVSASYTYEQY
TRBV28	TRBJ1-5	ASSSDVQPQH
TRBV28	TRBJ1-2	ASSPVGVHYGYT
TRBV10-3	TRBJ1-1	AISGGQQFTEAF
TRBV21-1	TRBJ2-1	ASSKGGPEQF
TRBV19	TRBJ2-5	ASSIRFWETQY
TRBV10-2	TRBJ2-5	ASSLNGLAEETQY
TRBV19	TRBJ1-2	ASSMDESGYT
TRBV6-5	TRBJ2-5	ASSYWGEETQY
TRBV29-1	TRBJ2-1	SGSRGTYNEQF
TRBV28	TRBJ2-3	ASSLGRAQY
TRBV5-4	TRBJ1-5	ASSQESLGPQH
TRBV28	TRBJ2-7	AGGDSSTYEQY
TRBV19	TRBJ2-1	ASKGTSSYNEQF
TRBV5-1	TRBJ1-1	ASSSALVSEAF